The 7 T cell receptor beta chains in this list originate from one sample, sequenced in a study of blood T cell repertoires in COVID-19. Using immunoSEQ multiplex PCR, the repertoire was profiled, and TCRdb retains in-frame clones only, with some absent. This sample yields under 200,000 clones, of which approximately 80% are seen a single time; over 1.5% belongs to the top ten. Specimen: peripheral blood. Every receptor here comes from a human donor in a cohort sampled during active COVID-19.

The rearrangement joins TRBV18 to TRBJ2-7; 10 nucleotides match TRBD2. V was pared by 2 bases and J by 4 bases, with 8 bases of the junction left unmatched. Germline V lookup: CDR1 KGHSH, CDR2 LQKENI. This CDR3 comprises 16 residues. The CDR3 here is CASSPGASGGGYEQYF. CDR3 in DNA: TGTGCCAGCTCACCAGGTGCGAGCGGGGGGGGATACGAGCAGTACTTC.

The gene calls are TRBV6-5 and TRBJ1-5; 10 nucleotides match TRBD1. Germline V gives CDR1 MNHEY, CDR2 SVGAGI. J gave up 6 bases and V 6 bases, and 5 bases lay outside the gene matches. This CDR3 spans 14 amino acids. The CDR3 region has the DNA TGTGCCAGCAGGACAGGGGGCGGGTTTCAGCCCCAGCATTTT. It specifies CASRTGGGFQPQHF.

This clone was seen more than once but under ten times. This chain connects TRBV4-1 to TRBJ1-1; a possible D gene is TRBD1 (6 bases). From germline, CDR1 is MGHRA and CDR2 YSYEKL. Trimming removed 4 bases from V and 1 base from J, with 10 bases in between. CDR3 length equals 14 residues. The CDR3 DNA sequence: TGCGCCAGCAGCCTGAAGGGACAGAACACTGAAGCTTTCTTT. Protein product: CASSLKGQNTEAFF.

This clone was observed once. The chain recombines TRBV7-2 with TRBJ2-7, with no clear D. Germline lookup yields CDR1 SGHTA and CDR2 FQGNSA. Trimming stripped 1 base from V and 4 bases from J, with 11 bases between. The CDR3 length is 14 residues. The CDR3, as DNA: TGTGCCAGCAGCTTAGATGCGAAACAGTACGAGCAGTACTTC. It translates to CASSLDAKQYEQYF.

V gene TRBV25-1 combines with J gene TRBJ2-7; TRBD1 matches at 8 bases. Germline V gene data show CDR1 as MGHDK and CDR2 as SYGVNS. This CDR3 spans 14 amino acids. V shed 4 bases and J 2 bases; nucleotides not matched to a gene: 4. CDR3: CASSGGTGPYEQYF. In nucleotides, the CDR3 is TGTGCCAGCAGTGGAGGGACAGGTCCCTACGAGCAGTACTTC.

This clone was detected a few times. The chain employs TRBV2 and TRBJ1-5, with 8 bases fitting TRBD1. Looked up from germline, CDR1 is SNHLY and CDR2 is FYNNEI. The trim removed 7 bases at V and 11 bases at J, leaving 7 bases unmatched. This CDR3 has 12 residues. CDR3 region: CASNAGGRAQHF. The DNA of the CDR3 is TGTGCCAGCAACGCAGGGGGCAGAGCCCAGCATTTT.

The chain is built from TRBV3-1 (or the pseudogene TRBV3-2) and TRBJ2-1; 9 bases line up with TRBD1. The V and J ends lost 0 bases and 7 bases, in that order; junction bases with no gene match: 7. Germline V lookup: CDR1 LGHDT, CDR2 YNNKEL (reference sequence). CDR3 size: 16 residues. The CDR3 region is CASSQDRGQGRNEQFF. The CDR3 DNA reads as TGTGCCAGCAGCCAAGATCGGGGACAGGGTAGGAATGAGCAGTTCTTC.